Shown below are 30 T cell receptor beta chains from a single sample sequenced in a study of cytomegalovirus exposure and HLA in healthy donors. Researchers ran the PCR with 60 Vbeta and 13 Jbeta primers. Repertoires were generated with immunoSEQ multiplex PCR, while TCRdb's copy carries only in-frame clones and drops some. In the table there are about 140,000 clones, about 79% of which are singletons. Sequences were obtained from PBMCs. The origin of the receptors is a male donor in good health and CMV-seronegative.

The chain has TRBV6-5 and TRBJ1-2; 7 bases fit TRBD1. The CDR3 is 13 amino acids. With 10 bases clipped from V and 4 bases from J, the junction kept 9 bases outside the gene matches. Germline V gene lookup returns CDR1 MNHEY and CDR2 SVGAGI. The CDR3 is CATSPDRSYGYTF. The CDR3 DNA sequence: TGTGCCACCTCGCCGGACAGGTCCTATGGCTACACCTTC.

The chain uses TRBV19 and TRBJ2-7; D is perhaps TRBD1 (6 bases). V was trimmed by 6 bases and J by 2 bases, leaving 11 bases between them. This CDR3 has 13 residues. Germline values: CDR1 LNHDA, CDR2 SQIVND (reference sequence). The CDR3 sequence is CASSPTGTYEQYF. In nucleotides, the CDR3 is TGTGCCAGTAGCCCGACAGGTACCTACGAGCAGTACTTC.

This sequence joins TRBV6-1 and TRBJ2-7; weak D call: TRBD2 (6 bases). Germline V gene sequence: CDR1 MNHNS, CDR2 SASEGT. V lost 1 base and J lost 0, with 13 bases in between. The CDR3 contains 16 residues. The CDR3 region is CASSEDLDGSSYEQYF. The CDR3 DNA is TGTGCCAGCAGTGAAGACCTCGACGGGAGCTCCTACGAGCAGTACTTC.

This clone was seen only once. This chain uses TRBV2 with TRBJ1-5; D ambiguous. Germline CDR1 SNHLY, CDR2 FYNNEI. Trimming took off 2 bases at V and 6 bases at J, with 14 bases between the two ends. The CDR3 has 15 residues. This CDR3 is CASSELTGGSQPQHF. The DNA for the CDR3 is TGTGCCAGCAGTGAATTGACCGGAGGGAGTCAGCCCCAGCATTTT.

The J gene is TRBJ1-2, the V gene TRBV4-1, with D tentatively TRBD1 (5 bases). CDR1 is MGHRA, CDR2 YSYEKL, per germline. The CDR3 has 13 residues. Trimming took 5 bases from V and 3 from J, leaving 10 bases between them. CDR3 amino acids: CASSTPGYYGYTF. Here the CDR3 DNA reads TGCGCCAGCAGCACGCCAGGGTACTATGGCTACACCTTC.

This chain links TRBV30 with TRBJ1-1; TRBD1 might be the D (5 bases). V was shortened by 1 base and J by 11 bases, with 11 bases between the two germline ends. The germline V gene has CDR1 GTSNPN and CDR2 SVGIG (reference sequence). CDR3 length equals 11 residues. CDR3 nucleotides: TGTGCCTGGAGTGAAACGGGGGGTGCTTTCTTT. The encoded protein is CAWSETGGAFF. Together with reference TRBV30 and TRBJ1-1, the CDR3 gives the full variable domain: SQTIHQWPATLVQPVGSPLSLECTVEGTSNPNLYWYRQAAGRGLQLLFYSVGIGQISSEVPQNLSASRPQDRQFILSSKKLLLSDSGFYLCAWSETGGAFFGQGTRLTVV.

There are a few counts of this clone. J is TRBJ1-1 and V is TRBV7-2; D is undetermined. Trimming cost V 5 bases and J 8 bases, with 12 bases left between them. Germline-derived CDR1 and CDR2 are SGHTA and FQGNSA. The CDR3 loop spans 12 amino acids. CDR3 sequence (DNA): TGTGCCAGCAGCCTAGAGGTTAGCGAAGCTTTCTTT. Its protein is CASSLEVSEAFF.

The CDR3 nucleotides read TGTGCCAGCAGTGAAGAAGCGGTACGCTCCTACAATGAGCAGTTCTTC. The encoded protein is CASSEEAVRSYNEQFF. V and J are TRBV2 and TRBJ2-1, with a tentative D call TRBD2 (5 bases). This CDR3 region has 16 residues. V was cut by 1 base and J by 0 bases, with 10 bases left in between. Germline CDR1 SNHLY, CDR2 FYNNEI.

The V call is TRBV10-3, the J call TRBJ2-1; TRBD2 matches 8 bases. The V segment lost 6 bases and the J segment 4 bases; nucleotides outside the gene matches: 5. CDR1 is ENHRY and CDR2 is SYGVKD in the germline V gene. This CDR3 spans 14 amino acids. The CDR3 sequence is CAISPLADYNEQFF. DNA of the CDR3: TGTGCCATCAGCCCACTAGCGGATTACAATGAGCAGTTCTTC.

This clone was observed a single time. The DNA of the CDR3 is TGTGCCACCAGCAGAGATGACAGAGGCTATGGCTACACCTTC. As protein: CATSRDDRGYGYTF. V is TRBV15 and J is TRBJ1-2; perhaps TRBD1 as D (5 bases). Germline V gene data show CDR1 as LNHNV and CDR2 as YYDKDF (reference sequence). The ends were cut back, 0 bases at V and 4 bases at J, with 9 bases in the middle. This CDR3 has 14 amino acids.

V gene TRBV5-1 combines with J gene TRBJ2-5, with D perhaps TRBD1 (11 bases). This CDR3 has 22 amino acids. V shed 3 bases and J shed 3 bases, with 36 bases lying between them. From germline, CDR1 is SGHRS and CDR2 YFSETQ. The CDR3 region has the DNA TGCGCCAGCAGCTCCTGGACAGGGGGCCTAGCGGGGGTGAGTAGGGCTGAAGAGACCCAGTACTTC. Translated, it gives CASSSWTGGLAGVSRAEETQYF.

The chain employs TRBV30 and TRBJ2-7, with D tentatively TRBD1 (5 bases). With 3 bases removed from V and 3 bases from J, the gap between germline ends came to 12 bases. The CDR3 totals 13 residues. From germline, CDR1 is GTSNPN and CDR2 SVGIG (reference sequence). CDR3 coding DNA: TGTGCCTGGAGCCCAGACAGAGACTACGAGCAGTACTTC. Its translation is CAWSPDRDYEQYF. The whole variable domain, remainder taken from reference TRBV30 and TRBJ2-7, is SQTIHQWPATLVQPVGSPLSLECTVEGTSNPNLYWYRQAAGRGLQLLFYSVGIGQISSEVPQNLSASRPQDRQFILSSKKLLLSDSGFYLCAWSPDRDYEQYFGPGTRLTVT.

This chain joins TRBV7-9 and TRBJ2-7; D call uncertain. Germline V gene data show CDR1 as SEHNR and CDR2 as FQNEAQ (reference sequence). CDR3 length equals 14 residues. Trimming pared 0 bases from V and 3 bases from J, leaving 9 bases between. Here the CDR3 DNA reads TGTGCCAGCAGCTTAGCTTCACAGAGCTACGAGCAGTACTTC. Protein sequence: CASSLASQSYEQYF.

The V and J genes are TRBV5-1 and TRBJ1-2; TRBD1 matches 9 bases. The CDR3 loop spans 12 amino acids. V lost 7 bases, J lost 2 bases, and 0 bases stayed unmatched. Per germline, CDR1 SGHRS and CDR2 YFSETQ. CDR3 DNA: TGCGCCAGCGGACAGGGGAACTATGGCTACACCTTC. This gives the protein CASGQGNYGYTF.

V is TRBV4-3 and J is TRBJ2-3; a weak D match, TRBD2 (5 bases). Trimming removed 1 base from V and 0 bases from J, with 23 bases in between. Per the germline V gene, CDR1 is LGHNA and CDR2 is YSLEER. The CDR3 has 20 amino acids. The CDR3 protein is CASSQVLGSLADKSTDTQYF. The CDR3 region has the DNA TGCGCCAGCAGCCAAGTTTTAGGGAGTCTGGCAGATAAAAGCACAGATACGCAGTATTTT.

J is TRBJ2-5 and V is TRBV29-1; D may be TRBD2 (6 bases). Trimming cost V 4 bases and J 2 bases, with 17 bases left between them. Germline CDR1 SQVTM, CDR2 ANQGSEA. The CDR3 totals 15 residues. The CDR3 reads CSVVRQGGGQETQYF. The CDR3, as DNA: TGCAGCGTTGTGAGGCAGGGTGGGGGGCAAGAGACCCAGTACTTC.

In DNA form, the CDR3 reads TGCGCCAGCAGCCAGCGGGACAGGGCCTACGAGCAGTACTTC. Translating it yields CASSQRDRAYEQYF. This sequence joins TRBV4-1 and TRBJ2-7; 9 positions match TRBD1. The CDR3 consists of 14 residues. CDR1 MGHRA and CDR2 YSYEKL come from the germline V gene. V shed 3 bases, J shed 2 bases, and the junction held 2 bases outside the gene matches.

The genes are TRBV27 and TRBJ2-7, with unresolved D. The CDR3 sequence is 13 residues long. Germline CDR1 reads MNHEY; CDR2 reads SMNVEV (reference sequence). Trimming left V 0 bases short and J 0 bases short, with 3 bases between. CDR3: CASSLSGSYEQYF. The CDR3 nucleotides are TGTGCCAGCAGTTTATCCGGCTCCTACGAGCAGTACTTC.

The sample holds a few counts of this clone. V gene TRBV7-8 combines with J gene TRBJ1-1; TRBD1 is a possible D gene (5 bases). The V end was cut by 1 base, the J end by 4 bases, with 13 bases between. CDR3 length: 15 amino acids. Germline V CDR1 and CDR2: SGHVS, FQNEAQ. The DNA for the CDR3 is TGTGCCAGCAGCTTAGGGCGCAGGGAGGGCACTGAAGCTTTCTTT. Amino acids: CASSLGRREGTEAFF.

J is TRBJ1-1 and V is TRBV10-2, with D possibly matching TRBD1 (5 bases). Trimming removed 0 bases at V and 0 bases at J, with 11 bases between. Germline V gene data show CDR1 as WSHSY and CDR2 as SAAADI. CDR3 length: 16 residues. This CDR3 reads CASSESRQNMNTEAFF. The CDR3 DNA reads TGCGCCAGCAGTGAGTCGAGACAGAACATGAACACTGAAGCTTTCTTT.

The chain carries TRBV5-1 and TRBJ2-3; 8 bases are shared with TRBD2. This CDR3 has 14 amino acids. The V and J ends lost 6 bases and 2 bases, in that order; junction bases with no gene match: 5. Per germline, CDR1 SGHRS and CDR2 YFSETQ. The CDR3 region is CASIAGGYTDTQYF. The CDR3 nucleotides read TGCGCCAGCATCGCGGGGGGATACACAGATACGCAGTATTTT.

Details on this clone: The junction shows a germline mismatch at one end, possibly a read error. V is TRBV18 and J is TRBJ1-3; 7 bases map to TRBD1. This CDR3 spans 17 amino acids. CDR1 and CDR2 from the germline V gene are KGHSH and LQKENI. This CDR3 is CASSPLRGRSSGNIIYF. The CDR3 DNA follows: TGTGCCAGCTCACCACTCAGGGGGAGGAGCTCTGGAAACATCATATATTTT.

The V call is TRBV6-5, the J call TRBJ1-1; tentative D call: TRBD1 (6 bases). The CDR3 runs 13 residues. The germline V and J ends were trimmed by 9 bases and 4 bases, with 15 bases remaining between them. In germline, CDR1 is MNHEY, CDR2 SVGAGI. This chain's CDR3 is CASVDRPATEAFF. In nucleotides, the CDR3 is TGTGCCAGTGTCGACAGGCCGGCCACTGAAGCTTTCTTT.

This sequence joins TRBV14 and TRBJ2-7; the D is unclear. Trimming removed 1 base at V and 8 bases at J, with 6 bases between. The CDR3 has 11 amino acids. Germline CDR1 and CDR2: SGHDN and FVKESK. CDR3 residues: CASSQGGKQYF. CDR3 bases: TGTGCCAGCAGCCAAGGAGGCAAGCAGTACTTC.

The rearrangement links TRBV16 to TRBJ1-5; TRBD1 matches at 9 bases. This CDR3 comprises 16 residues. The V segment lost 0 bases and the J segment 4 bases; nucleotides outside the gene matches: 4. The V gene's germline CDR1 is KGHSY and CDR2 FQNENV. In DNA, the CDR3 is TGTGCCAGCAGCCAATCTTCGACAGGGGGAAATCAGCCCCAGCATTTT. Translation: CASSQSSTGGNQPQHF.

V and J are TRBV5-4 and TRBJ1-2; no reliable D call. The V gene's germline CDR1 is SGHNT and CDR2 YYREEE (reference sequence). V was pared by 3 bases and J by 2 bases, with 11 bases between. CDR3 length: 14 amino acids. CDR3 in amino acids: CASSSGSRNYGYTF. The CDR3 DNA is TGTGCCAGCAGCTCGGGTAGCAGAAACTATGGCTACACCTTC.

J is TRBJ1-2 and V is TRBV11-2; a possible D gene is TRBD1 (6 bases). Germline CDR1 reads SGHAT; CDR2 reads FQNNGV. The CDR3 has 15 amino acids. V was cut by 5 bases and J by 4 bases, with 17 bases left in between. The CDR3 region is CASSKNYGGAYGYTF. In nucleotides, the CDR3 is TGTGCCAGCAGCAAGAACTATGGGGGGGCCTATGGCTACACCTTC.

Written as DNA, the CDR3 is TGTGCCTGGAGCGCCGGGACAGGCGTGTTTCTCGTCTATGGCTACACCTTC. Translation gives CAWSAGTGVFLVYGYTF. The rearrangement joins TRBV30 to TRBJ1-2, with 8 bases matching TRBD1. Germline V CDR1 and CDR2: GTSNPN, SVGIG (reference sequence). V gave up 3 bases and J gave up 4 bases; unmatched junction bases: 16. The CDR3 totals 17 residues.

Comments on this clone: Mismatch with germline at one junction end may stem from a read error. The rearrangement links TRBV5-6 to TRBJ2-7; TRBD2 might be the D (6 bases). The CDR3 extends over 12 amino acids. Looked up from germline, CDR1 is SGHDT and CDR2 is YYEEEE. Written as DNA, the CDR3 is TGTGCCAGCAGCTTGGGGCGGGACTCCCCTTTCTTC. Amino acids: CASSLGRDSPFF. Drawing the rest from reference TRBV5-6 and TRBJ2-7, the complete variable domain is DAGVTQSPTHLIKTRGQQVTLRCSPKSGHDTVSWYQQALGQGPQFIFQYYEEEERQRGNFPDRFSGHQFPNYSSELNVNALLLGDSALYLCASSLGRDSPFFGPGTRLTVT.

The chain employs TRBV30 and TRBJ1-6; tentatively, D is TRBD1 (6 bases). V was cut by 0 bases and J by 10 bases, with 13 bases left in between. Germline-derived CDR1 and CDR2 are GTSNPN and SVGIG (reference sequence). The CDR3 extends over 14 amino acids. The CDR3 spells CAWSVGAGVSPLHF. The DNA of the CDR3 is TGTGCCTGGAGTGTCGGGGCAGGGGTCTCACCCCTCCACTTT. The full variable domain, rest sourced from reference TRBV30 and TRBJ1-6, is SQTIHQWPATLVQPVGSPLSLECTVEGTSNPNLYWYRQAAGRGLQLLFYSVGIGQISSEVPQNLSASRPQDRQFILSSKKLLLSDSGFYLCAWSVGAGVSPLHFGNGTRLTVT.